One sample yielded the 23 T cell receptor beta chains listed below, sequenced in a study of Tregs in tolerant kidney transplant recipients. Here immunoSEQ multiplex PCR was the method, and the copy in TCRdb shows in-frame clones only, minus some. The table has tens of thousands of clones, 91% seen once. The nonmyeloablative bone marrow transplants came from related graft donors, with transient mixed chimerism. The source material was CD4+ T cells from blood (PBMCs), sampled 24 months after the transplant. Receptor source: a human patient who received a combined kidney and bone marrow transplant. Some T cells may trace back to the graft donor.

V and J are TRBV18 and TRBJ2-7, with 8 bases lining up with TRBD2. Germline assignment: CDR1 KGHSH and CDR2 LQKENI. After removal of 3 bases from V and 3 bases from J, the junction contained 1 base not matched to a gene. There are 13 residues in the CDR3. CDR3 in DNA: TGTGCCAGCTCACCGACTAGCGACTACGAGCAGTACTTC. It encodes CASSPTSDYEQYF.

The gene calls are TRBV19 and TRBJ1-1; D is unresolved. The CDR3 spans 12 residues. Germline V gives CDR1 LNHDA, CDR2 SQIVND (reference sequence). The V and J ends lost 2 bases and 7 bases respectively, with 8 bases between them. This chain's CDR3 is CASSIRGGEAFF. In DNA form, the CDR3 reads TGTGCCAGTAGTATAAGAGGTGGTGAAGCTTTCTTT.

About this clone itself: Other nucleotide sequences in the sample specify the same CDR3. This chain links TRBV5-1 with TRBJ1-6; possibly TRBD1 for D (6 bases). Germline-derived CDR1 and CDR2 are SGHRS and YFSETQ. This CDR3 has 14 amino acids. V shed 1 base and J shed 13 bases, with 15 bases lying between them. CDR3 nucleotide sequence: TGCGCCAGCAGCTTGCGCAGGGGTGAATCCCCCCTCCACTTT. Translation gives CASSLRRGESPLHF.

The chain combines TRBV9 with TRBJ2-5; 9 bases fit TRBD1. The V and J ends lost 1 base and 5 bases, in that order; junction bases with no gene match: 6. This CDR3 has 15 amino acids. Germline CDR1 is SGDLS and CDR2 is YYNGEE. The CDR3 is CASSVQAGTGETQYF. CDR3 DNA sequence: TGTGCCAGCAGCGTACAAGCCGGGACAGGGGAGACCCAGTACTTC.

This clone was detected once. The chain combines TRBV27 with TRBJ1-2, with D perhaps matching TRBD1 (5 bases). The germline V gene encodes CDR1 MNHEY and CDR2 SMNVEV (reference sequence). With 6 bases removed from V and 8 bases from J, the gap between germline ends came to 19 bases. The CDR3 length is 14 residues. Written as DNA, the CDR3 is TGTGCCAGCAGGTCCTTGACGGGGGTAAAGGGCTACACCTTC. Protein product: CASRSLTGVKGYTF.

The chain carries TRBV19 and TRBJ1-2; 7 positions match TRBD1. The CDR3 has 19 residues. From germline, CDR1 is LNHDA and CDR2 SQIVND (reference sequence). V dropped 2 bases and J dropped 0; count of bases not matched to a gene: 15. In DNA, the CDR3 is TGTGCCAGTAGTATACTTACAGGGGCCAACGTCCTGGCTAACTATGGCTACACCTTC. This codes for CASSILTGANVLANYGYTF.

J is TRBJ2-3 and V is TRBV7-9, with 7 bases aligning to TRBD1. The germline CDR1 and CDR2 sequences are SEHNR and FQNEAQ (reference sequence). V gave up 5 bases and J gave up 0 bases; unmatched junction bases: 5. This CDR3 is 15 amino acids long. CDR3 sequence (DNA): TGTGCCAGCAGCCACAGGGGCCATAGCACAGATACGCAGTATTTT. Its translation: CASSHRGHSTDTQYF.

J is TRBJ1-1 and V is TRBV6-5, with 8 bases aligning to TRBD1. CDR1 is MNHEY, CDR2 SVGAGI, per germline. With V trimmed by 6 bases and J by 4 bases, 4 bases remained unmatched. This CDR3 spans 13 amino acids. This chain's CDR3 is CASRNRGSTEAFF. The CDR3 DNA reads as TGTGCCAGCAGAAACAGGGGGAGCACTGAAGCTTTCTTT.

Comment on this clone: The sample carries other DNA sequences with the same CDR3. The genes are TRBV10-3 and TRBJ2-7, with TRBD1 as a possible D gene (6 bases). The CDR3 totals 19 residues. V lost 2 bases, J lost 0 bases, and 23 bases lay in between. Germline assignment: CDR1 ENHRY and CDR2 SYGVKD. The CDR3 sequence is CAISELNSLRGYSSYEQYF. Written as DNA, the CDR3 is TGTGCCATCAGTGAGCTAAACTCACTTAGGGGGTATAGCTCCTACGAGCAGTACTTC.

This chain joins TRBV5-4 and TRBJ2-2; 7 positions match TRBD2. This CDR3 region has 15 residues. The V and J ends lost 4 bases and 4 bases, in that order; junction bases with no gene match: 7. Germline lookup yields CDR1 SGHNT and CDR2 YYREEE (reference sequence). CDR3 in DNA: TGTGCCAGCAGCCAAAAGCGGGGACTCACCGGGGAGCTGTTTTTT. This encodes CASSQKRGLTGELFF. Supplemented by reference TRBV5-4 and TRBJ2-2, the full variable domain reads ETGVTQSPTHLIKTRGQQVTLRCSSQSGHNTVSWYQQALGQGPQFIFQYYREEENGRGNFPPRFSGLQFPNYSSELNVNALELDDSALYLCASSQKRGLTGELFFGEGSRLTVL.

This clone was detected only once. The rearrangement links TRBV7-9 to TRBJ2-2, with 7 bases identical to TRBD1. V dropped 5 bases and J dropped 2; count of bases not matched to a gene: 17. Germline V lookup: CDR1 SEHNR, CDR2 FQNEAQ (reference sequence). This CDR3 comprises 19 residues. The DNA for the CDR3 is TGTGCCAGCAGCCCATCATTTGGGAGACAGGGTAGAAACACCGGGGAGCTGTTTTTT. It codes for CASSPSFGRQGRNTGELFF.

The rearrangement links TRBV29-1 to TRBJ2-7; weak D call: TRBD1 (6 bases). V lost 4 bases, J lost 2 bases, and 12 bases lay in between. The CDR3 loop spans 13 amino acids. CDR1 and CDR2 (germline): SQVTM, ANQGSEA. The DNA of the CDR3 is TGCAGCGTTGGCGCAGGGGCCCCCTACGAGCAGTACTTC. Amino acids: CSVGAGAPYEQYF.

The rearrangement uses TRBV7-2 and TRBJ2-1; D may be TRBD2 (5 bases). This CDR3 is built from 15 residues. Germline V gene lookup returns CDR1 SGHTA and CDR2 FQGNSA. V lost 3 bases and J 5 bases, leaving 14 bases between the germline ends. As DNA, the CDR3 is TGTGCCAGCAGCTTCGACATGACTAATAACAATGAGCAGTTCTTC. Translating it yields CASSFDMTNNNEQFF.

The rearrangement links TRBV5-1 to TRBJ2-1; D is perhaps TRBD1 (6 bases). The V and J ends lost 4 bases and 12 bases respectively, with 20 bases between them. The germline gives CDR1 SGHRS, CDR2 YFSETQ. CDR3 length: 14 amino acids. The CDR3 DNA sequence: TGCGCCAGCAGCGACGGGACACAACTACGCGGGCAGTTCTTC. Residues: CASSDGTQLRGQFF. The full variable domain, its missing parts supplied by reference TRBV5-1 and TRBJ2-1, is KAGVTQTPRYLIKTRGQQVTLSCSPISGHRSVSWYQQTPGQGLQFLFEYFSETQRNKGNFPGRFSGRQFSNSRSEMNVSTLELGDSALYLCASSDGTQLRGQFFGPGTRLTVL.

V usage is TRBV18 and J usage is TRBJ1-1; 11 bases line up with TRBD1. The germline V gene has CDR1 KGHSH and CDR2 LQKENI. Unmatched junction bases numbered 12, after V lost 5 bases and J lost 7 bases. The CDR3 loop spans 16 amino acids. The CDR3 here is CASSFIRDRGMGEAFF. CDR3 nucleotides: TGTGCCAGCTCATTTATCCGGGACAGGGGGATGGGTGAAGCTTTCTTT.

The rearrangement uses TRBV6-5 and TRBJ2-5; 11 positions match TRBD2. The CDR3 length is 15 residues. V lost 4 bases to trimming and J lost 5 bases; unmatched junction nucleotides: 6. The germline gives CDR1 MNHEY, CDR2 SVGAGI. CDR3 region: CASSSVAGGLETQYF. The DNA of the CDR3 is TGTGCCAGCAGTTCCGTAGCGGGAGGGCTTGAGACCCAGTACTTC.

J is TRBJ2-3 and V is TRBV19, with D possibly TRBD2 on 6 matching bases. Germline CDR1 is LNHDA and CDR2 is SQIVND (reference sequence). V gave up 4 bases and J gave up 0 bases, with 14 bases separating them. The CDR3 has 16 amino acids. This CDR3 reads CASSRLAVRSTDTQYF. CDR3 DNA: TGTGCCAGTAGTAGATTAGCGGTAAGAAGCACAGATACGCAGTATTTT.

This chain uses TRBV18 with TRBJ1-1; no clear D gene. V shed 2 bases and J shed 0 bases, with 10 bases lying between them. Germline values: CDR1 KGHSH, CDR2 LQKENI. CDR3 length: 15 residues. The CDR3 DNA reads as TGTGCCAGCTCACCAGTAACACGAATGAACACTGAAGCTTTCTTT. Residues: CASSPVTRMNTEAFF.

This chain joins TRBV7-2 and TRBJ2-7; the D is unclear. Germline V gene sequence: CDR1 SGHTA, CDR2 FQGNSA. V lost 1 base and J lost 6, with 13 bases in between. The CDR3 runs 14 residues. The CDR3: CASSLGGGLGEQYF. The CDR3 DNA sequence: TGTGCCAGCAGCTTAGGCGGTGGTCTTGGCGAGCAGTACTTC.

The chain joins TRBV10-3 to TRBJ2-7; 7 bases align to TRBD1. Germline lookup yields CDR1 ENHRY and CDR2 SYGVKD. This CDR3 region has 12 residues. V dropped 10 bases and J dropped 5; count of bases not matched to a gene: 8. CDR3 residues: CANGPTGDEQYF. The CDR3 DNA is TGTGCCAACGGACCTACAGGGGACGAGCAGTACTTC.

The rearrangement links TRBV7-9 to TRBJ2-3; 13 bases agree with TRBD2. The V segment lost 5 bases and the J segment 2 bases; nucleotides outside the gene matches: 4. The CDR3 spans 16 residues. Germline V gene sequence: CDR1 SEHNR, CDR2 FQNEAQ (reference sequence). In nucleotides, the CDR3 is TGTGCCAGCAGCGCGGGACTAGCGGGGACCACAGATACGCAGTATTTT. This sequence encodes CASSAGLAGTTDTQYF.

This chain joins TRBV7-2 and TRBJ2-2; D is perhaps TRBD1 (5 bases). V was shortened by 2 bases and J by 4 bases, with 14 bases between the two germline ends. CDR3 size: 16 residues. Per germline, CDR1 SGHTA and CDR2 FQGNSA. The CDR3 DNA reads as TGTGCCAGCAGCTTAATTCCAGGGTGGAGCACCGGGGAGCTGTTTTTT. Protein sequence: CASSLIPGWSTGELFF.

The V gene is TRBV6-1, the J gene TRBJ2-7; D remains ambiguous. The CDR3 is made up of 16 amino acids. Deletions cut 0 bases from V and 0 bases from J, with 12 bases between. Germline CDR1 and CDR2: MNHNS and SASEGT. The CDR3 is CASSEALLASSYEQYF. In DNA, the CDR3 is TGTGCCAGCAGTGAAGCGCTGTTAGCCAGCTCCTACGAGCAGTACTTC.